This entry features one TCR beta chain sequence. No antigen is known for it. Per-base qualities were not stored, and no clone one base away is much larger. Other nucleotide sequences from this sample produce the same CDR3. The immunoSEQ Assay, a bias-controlled multiplex PCR, was used to amplify TCRbeta CDR3 regions from genomic DNA. In the original analysis: Within the assay, amplification of reference gene primers was used to estimate how many nucleated cells each sample contained. Sequence reads were collapsed and filtered to measure the absolute abundance of every unique TCRbeta CDR3 rearrangement. Productive Simpson clonality was computed per sample as the square root of Simpson's diversity index over productive rearrangements. The table comes from immuneACCESS by way of TCRdb, which keeps in-frame sequences with V and J called. Part of the clones is missing from these tables; in studies checked, under half for an unresolved V gene and the rest for unknown reasons. V and J calls and clone size are given by that table; D and trimming were obtained from the DNA. In all, the sample holds about 210,000 clones, and about four fifths of those were seen once. Around 7.8% of the sample lies in the top ten.

One collaborating source in Seattle enrolled patients while the patients were actively infected and followed the patients over time throughout the course of disease. Whole blood was collected in K2EDTA tubes by collaborating institutions according to the institutions' own protocols. For TCRbeta analysis, collaborators shipped samples as frozen whole blood, isolated PBMCs, or DNA extracted from either of those sample types. The data were obtained in a study of blood T cell repertoires in COVID-19 (TCRdb year 2020). Regarding the complete study: The collaborator samples originated in the United States, Italy and Spain and spanned the acute and convalescent phases of COVID-19. The sample metadata nearly always contained a de-identified subject ID, COVID-19 status, age in years and sex. The samples were drawn from the first 160 participants of the ongoing ImmuneRACE study and from 1,254 subjects provided by 6 global collaborators. Deeply sampled blood TCRbeta repertoires from subjects exposed to, actively infected with, or recovered from COVID-19 were included in the dataset. The repertoires were released in a freely available public database intended as a resource for research on the immune response to SARS-CoV-2. HLA class I and class II types, where available, came from metadata supplied by the sample provider rather than from assay-based typing. The material from the prospective study consisted of cDNA or gDNA derived from T cells, B-cell-depleted T cells, or PBMCs.

The full study reports these points: The amount of clinical and demographic metadata varied by source and participant and was provided uncurated.

The junction carries 3 bases between V and J, which are trimmed by 1 base and 5 bases respectively. The CDR3 contains 11 residues, cysteine and phenylalanine counted. Only the CDR3 portion is preserved as DNA: 33 bases, with reading frame beginning at the first base. The germline V gene encodes CDR1 DFQATT and CDR2 SNEGSKA (reference sequence). Material for sequencing was peripheral blood. The V and J genes are TRBV20-1 and TRBJ2-1; the D gene assignment is ambiguous. This clonotype was sampled from a woman older than 75 with COVID-19, enrolled during active disease. The nucleotide sequence reads as follows: TGCAGTGCTAGAGCGGACAATGAGCAGTTCTTC. Its amino acids are CSARADNEQFF.